The 27 T cell receptor beta chains reported below all come from one sample, sequenced in a study of blood T cell repertoires in COVID-19. Here immunoSEQ multiplex PCR was the method, and the copy in TCRdb shows in-frame clones only, minus some. The data show 150,000 to 200,000 clones, approximately 89% seen once. Sequenced input: peripheral blood. These receptors all stem from a woman aged 55-75 years with acute or convalescent COVID-19.

There are a few counts of this clone. This chain connects TRBV19 to TRBJ2-6, with D possibly matching TRBD1 (6 bases). There are 16 residues in the CDR3. The V end was cut by 6 bases, the J end by 0 bases, with 12 bases between. Germline loops: CDR1 LNHDA, CDR2 SQIVND (reference sequence). CDR3 sequence (DNA): TGTGCCAGTAGGACAGGAAGCCTCTCTGGGGCCAACGTCCTGACTTTC. Translating it yields CASRTGSLSGANVLTF.

The rearrangement uses TRBV19 and TRBJ1-1; D not certain. Germline CDR1 LNHDA, CDR2 SQIVND (reference sequence). V was trimmed by 5 bases and J by 0 bases, leaving 7 bases between them. CDR3 length: 13 residues. DNA for the CDR3: TGTGCCAGTAGTGCAACATTGAACACTGAAGCTTTCTTT. It encodes CASSATLNTEAFF.

The V call is TRBV19, the J call TRBJ1-2; 7 nucleotides line up with TRBD1. This CDR3 spans 13 amino acids. Germline CDR1 reads LNHDA; CDR2 reads SQIVND (reference sequence). J gave up 4 bases and V 6 bases, and 5 bases lay outside the gene matches. The CDR3 DNA sequence: TGTGCCAGTAGACAGGGGTTAAGCTATGGCTACACCTTC. This translates into CASRQGLSYGYTF.

This rearrangement joins TRBV18 to TRBJ2-2; 7 bases are a match to TRBD2. The V and J ends lost 3 bases and 1 base, in that order; junction bases with no gene match: 5. Germline assignment: CDR1 KGHSH and CDR2 LQKENI. The CDR3 covers 16 residues. The CDR3 loop is CASSPRASGNTGELFF. The CDR3 DNA reads TGTGCCAGCTCACCGAGGGCTAGCGGGAACACCGGGGAGCTGTTTTTT.

V gene TRBV19 combines with J gene TRBJ1-1; D is unresolved. Trimming shortened V by 6 bases and J by 7 bases, and 12 bases separated the two germline ends. The CDR3 has 12 residues. Germline CDR1 LNHDA, CDR2 SQIVND (reference sequence). The CDR3 region has the DNA TGTGCCAGTAGGGAGCGAGGCCTTGAAGCTTTCTTT. This encodes CASRERGLEAFF.

The chain links TRBV19 to TRBJ1-2, with TRBD1 matching over 10 bases. Germline loops: CDR1 LNHDA, CDR2 SQIVND (reference sequence). With 9 bases clipped from V and 4 bases from J, the junction kept 5 bases outside the gene matches. The CDR3 contains 13 residues. The CDR3 region has the DNA TGTGCCAGCCGACAGGGGGCAACCTATGGCTACACCTTC. This encodes CASRQGATYGYTF.

This rearrangement joins TRBV29-1 to TRBJ2-1; 9 nucleotides agree with TRBD2. V was pared by 5 bases and J by 3 bases, with 5 bases of the junction left unmatched. The CDR3 runs 14 residues. Germline CDR1 and CDR2: SQVTM and ANQGSEA. The CDR3 here is CSVIASGDYNEQFF. CDR3 nucleotide sequence: TGCAGCGTTATCGCTAGCGGGGACTACAATGAGCAGTTCTTC.

There are a few counts of this clone. V usage is TRBV19 and J usage is TRBJ1-6; D remains ambiguous. This CDR3 spans 15 amino acids. The germline V gene encodes CDR1 LNHDA and CDR2 SQIVND (reference sequence). The ends were cut back, 1 base at V and 7 bases at J, with 11 bases in the middle. The CDR3 DNA reads TGTGCCAGTAGTATAGGGCGGACTACAAATTCACCCCTCCACTTT. This gives the protein CASSIGRTTNSPLHF.

A remark on this clone: One end of the junction does not line up with germline, which may come from a read error. The chain has TRBV2 and TRBJ2-5; 7 bases are a match to TRBD1. The CDR3 extends over 14 amino acids. Germline assignment: CDR1 SNHLY and CDR2 FYNNEI. CDR3 sequence reads: CASSEARIGTAAHF. The CDR3, as DNA: TGTGCCAGCAGTGAAGCGCGAATCGGGACAGCCGCCCACTTC.

The chain is built from TRBV18 and TRBJ1-3; D remains ambiguous. The CDR3 runs 15 residues. The V gene's germline CDR1 is KGHSH and CDR2 LQKENI. Trimming took 3 bases from V and 7 from J, leaving 16 bases between them. In DNA, the CDR3 is TGTGCCAGCTCACCCTGGGGAGGCTTCGGGAACACCATATATTTT. The encoded protein is CASSPWGGFGNTIYF.

CDR3 loop: CASSLYREETQYF. The CDR3 DNA is TGTGCCAGCTCACTCTACAGGGAAGAGACCCAGTACTTC. The chain is built from TRBV18 and TRBJ2-5, with D perhaps TRBD1 (6 bases). The CDR3 spans 13 residues. Germline V gene lookup returns CDR1 KGHSH and CDR2 LQKENI. V shed 4 bases and J shed 3 bases, with 9 bases lying between them.

V usage is TRBV2 and J usage is TRBJ1-2; D may be TRBD1 (6 bases). Trimming pared 3 bases from V and 6 bases from J, leaving 11 bases between. CDR3 length: 13 residues. The germline V gene encodes CDR1 SNHLY and CDR2 FYNNEI. CDR3 nucleotides: TGTGCCAGCAGTGACCAGGGGATGAATGGCTACACCTTC. It is translated as CASSDQGMNGYTF. Filled out from reference TRBV2 and TRBJ1-2, the complete variable domain reads EPEVTQTPSHQVTQMGQEVILRCVPISNHLYFYWYRQILGQKVEFLVSFYNNEISEKSEIFDDQFSVERPDGSNFTLKIRSTKLEDSAMYFCASSDQGMNGYTFGSGTRLTVV.

The V call is TRBV7-2, the J call TRBJ2-3, with no clear D. The length of the CDR3 is 16 residues. The V end lost 5 bases, the J end lost 0 bases, and 15 bases lay between the germline ends. Looked up from germline, CDR1 is SGHTA and CDR2 is FQGNSA. Written as DNA, the CDR3 is TGTGCCAGCAGCCCGAGGAGCGATATTAGCACAGATACGCAGTATTTT. Encoded protein: CASSPRSDISTDTQYF.

The rearrangement links TRBV27 to TRBJ1-4; D not resolved. V shed 3 bases and J shed 7 bases, with 15 bases lying between them. Germline lookup yields CDR1 MNHEY and CDR2 SMNVEV (reference sequence). This CDR3 spans 15 amino acids. This chain's CDR3 is CASSFLGGRTEKLFF. CDR3 nucleotide sequence: TGTGCCAGCAGTTTTTTAGGAGGTCGAACTGAAAAACTGTTTTTT.

The chain carries TRBV12-3 or TRBV12-4 and TRBJ2-1, with D perhaps TRBD2 (6 bases). Trimming removed 6 bases at V and 11 bases at J, with 14 bases between. The CDR3 contains 12 residues. CDR3 protein: CASSFPGLQQFF. The CDR3 DNA sequence: TGTGCCAGCAGCTTCCCCGGACTACAGCAGTTCTTC.

The chain carries TRBV30 and TRBJ1-4; D not certain. CDR1 GTSNPN and CDR2 SVGIG come from the germline V gene (reference sequence). Trimming shortened V by 0 bases and J by 4 bases, and 9 bases separated the two germline ends. The CDR3 is made up of 14 amino acids. CDR3 protein: CAWSVGEDNEKLFF. CDR3 in DNA: TGTGCCTGGAGTGTCGGGGAGGATAATGAAAAACTGTTTTTT.

This clone came up once. This sequence joins TRBV27 and TRBJ2-3; 10 nucleotides line up with TRBD1. The V segment lost 6 bases and the J segment 6 bases; nucleotides outside the gene matches: 9. The V gene's germline CDR1 is MNHEY and CDR2 SMNVEV (reference sequence). There are 15 residues in the CDR3. This CDR3 reads CASRLRDRGLDTQYF. As DNA, the CDR3 is TGTGCCAGCAGGCTCCGGGACAGGGGTTTGGATACGCAGTATTTT.

The V and J genes are TRBV19 and TRBJ1-1; TRBD1 aligns across 7 bases. CDR1 LNHDA and CDR2 SQIVND come from the germline V gene (reference sequence). The CDR3 totals 13 residues. V was pared by 3 bases and J by 11 bases, with 9 bases of the junction left unmatched. The DNA for the CDR3 is TGTGCCAGTAGTATGACGACAGGGAGCCGGGCTTTCTTT. Its translation is CASSMTTGSRAFF.

This rearrangement joins TRBV6-5 to TRBJ2-5; D gene ambiguous. Per germline, CDR1 MNHEY and CDR2 SVGAGI. There are 11 residues in the CDR3. Deletions cut 4 bases from V and 7 bases from J, with 7 bases between. In DNA form, the CDR3 reads TGTGCCAGCAGTTCCCAGGCGACCCAGTACTTC. Protein product: CASSSQATQYF.

The chain carries TRBV28 and TRBJ1-3; D is possibly TRBD1 (6 bases). In germline, CDR1 is MDHEN, CDR2 SYDVKM. This CDR3 contains 17 residues. V was trimmed by 3 bases and J by 2 bases, leaving 17 bases between them. The CDR3 DNA reads as TGTGCCAGCAGTTTGGGGTACGGGGGGCCGGCTGGAAACACCATATATTTT. It yields the protein CASSLGYGGPAGNTIYF.

The J gene is TRBJ2-7, the V gene TRBV5-6; D unresolved. Germline V gene sequence: CDR1 SGHDT, CDR2 YYEEEE. CDR3 length: 14 amino acids. V was pared by 4 bases and J by 2 bases, with 13 bases between. The CDR3 DNA reads as TGTGCCAGCAGCCATAACCGTAGCACCTACGAGCAGTACGTC. It yields the protein CASSHNRSTYEQYV.

The rearrangement links TRBV11-2 to TRBJ2-2; D remains ambiguous. The CDR3 loop spans 13 amino acids. V was shortened by 2 bases and J by 4 bases, with 5 bases between the two germline ends. Germline V CDR1 and CDR2: SGHAT, FQNNGV. CDR3 DNA sequence: TGTGCCAGCAGCTTACTCCGCACCGGGGAGCTGTTTTTT. Translated: CASSLLRTGELFF.

This clone was observed once. The chain employs TRBV4-1 and TRBJ1-5; 7 bases are a match to TRBD1. The length of the CDR3 is 15 residues. The germline V gene has CDR1 MGHRA and CDR2 YSYEKL. Trimming at V came to 3 bases and at J to 3 bases, leaving 5 bases not matched to a gene. The CDR3 reads CASSHRDRDNQPQHF. The CDR3 DNA reads as TGCGCCAGCAGCCATCGAGACAGGGACAATCAGCCCCAGCATTTT.

J is TRBJ2-5 and V is TRBV3-1 (or the pseudogene TRBV3-2); 8 nucleotides match TRBD1. The germline CDR1 and CDR2 sequences are LGHDT and YNNKEL (reference sequence). The V and J ends lost 3 bases and 2 bases, in that order; junction bases with no gene match: 2. CDR3 length equals 14 residues. The CDR3 sequence: CASSHRTGQETQYF. CDR3 DNA: TGTGCCAGCAGCCATAGGACAGGGCAAGAGACCCAGTACTTC.

Of note for this clone: Other nucleotide sequences in the sample specify the same CDR3. The chain is built from TRBV19 and TRBJ1-4; TRBD1 is a possible D gene (5 bases). This CDR3 spans 13 amino acids. Germline V gene lookup returns CDR1 LNHDA and CDR2 SQIVND (reference sequence). Trimming removed 4 bases from V and 8 bases from J, with 11 bases in between. CDR3 in DNA: TGTGCCAGTAGTAGTGGACAAGGCGAAAAACTGTTTTTT. As protein: CASSSGQGEKLFF. Based on the CDR3 plus reference TRBV19 and TRBJ1-4, the full variable domain is DGGITQSPKYLFRKEGQNVTLSCEQNLNHDAMYWYRQDPGQGLRLIYYSQIVNDFQKGDIAEGYSVSREKKESFPLTVTSAQKNPTAFYLCASSSGQGEKLFFGSGTQLSVL.

The gene calls are TRBV7-2 and TRBJ2-7, with TRBD1 matching over 10 bases. Germline V gene sequence: CDR1 SGHTA, CDR2 FQGNSA. The CDR3 totals 20 residues. After removal of 0 bases from V and 3 bases from J, the junction contained 17 bases not matched to a gene. The DNA for the CDR3 is TGTGCCAGCAGCTTAGCGCTCGGGACAGGGGCACAATTCAGGAGCTACGAGCAGTACTTC. Protein sequence: CASSLALGTGAQFRSYEQYF.

The rearrangement uses TRBV3-1 (or the pseudogene TRBV3-2) and TRBJ1-1, with D possibly being TRBD1 (6 bases). V dropped 5 bases and J dropped 0 bases, with 10 bases sitting between them. The germline gives CDR1 LGHDT, CDR2 YNNKEL (reference sequence). The CDR3 runs to 14 residues. The CDR3 spells CASSSRDMNTEAFF. In DNA form, the CDR3 reads TGTGCCAGCAGCTCCCGGGACATGAACACTGAAGCTTTCTTT.